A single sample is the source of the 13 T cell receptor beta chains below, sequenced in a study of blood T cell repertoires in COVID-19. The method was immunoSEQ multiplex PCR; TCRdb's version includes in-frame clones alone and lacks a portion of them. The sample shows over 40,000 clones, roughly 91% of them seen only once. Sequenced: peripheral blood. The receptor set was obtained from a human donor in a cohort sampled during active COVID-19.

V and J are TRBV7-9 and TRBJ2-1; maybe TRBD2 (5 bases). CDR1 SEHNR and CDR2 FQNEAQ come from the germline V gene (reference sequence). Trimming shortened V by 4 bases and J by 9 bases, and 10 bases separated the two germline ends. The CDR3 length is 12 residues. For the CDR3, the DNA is TGTGCCAGCAGCTCCGAGGGCGCTGAGCAGTTCTTC. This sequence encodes CASSSEGAEQFF.

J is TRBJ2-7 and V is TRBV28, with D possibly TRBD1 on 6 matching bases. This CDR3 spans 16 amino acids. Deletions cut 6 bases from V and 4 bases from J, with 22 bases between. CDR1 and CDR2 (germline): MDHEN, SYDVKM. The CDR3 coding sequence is TGTGCCAGCAGGACCTCCGGGGCAGGGGAAATGTACGAGCAGTACTTC. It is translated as CASRTSGAGEMYEQYF. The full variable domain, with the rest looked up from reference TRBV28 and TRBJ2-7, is DVKVTQSSRYLVKRTGEKVFLECVQDMDHENMFWYRQDPGLGLRLIYFSYDVKMKEKGDIPEGYSVSREKKERFSLILESASTNQTSMYLCASRTSGAGEMYEQYFGPGTRLTVT.

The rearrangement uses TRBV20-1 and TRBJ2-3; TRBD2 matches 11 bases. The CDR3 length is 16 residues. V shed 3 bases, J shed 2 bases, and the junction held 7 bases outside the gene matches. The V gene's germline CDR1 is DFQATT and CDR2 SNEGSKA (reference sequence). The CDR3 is CSASSGGGTNTDTQYF. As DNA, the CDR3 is TGCAGTGCTAGTAGCGGGGGGGGTACTAACACAGATACGCAGTATTTT.

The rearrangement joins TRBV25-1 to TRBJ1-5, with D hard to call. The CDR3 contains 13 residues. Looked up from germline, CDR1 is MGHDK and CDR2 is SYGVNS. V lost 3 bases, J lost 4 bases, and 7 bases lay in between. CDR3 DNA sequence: TGTGCCAGCAGTGAGGCGGGAAATCAGCCCCAGCATTTT. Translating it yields CASSEAGNQPQHF. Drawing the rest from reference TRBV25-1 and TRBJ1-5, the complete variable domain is EADIYQTPRYLVIGTGKKITLECSQTMGHDKMYWYQQDPGMELHLIHYSYGVNSTEKGDLSSESTVSRIRTEHFPLTLESARPSHTSQYLCASSEAGNQPQHFGDGTRLSIL.

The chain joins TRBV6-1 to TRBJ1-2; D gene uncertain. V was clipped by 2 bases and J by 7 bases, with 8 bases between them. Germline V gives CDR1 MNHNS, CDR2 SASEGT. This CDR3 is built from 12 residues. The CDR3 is CASSEQSIGYTF. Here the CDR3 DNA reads TGTGCCAGCAGTGAACAGTCGATTGGCTACACCTTC.

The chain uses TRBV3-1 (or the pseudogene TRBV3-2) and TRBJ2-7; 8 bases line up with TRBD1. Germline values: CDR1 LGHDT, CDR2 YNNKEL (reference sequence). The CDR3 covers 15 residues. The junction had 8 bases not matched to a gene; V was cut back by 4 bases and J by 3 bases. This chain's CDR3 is CASSPRGQAIYEQYF. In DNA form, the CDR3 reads TGTGCCAGCAGCCCCCGGGGACAGGCGATCTACGAGCAGTACTTC.

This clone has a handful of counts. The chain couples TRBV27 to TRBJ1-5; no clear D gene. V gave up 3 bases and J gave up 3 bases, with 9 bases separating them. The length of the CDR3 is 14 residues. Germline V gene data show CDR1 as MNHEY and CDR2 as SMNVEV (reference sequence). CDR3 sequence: CASSFLGDNQPQHF. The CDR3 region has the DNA TGTGCCAGCAGTTTTTTAGGAGACAATCAGCCCCAGCATTTT.

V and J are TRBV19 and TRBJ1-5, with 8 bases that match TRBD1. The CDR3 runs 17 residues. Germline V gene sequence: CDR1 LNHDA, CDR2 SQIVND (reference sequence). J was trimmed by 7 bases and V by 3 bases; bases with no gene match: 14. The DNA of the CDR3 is TGTGCCAGTAGTATGTCGGCAGGGGGCGCTTCCTTGCAGCCCCAGCATTTT. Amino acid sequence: CASSMSAGGASLQPQHF.

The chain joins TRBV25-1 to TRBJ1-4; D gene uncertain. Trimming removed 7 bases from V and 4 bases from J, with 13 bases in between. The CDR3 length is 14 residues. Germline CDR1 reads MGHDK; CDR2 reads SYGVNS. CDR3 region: CASNLGGINEKLFF. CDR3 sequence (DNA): TGTGCCAGCAATCTTGGAGGGATTAATGAAAAACTGTTTTTT.

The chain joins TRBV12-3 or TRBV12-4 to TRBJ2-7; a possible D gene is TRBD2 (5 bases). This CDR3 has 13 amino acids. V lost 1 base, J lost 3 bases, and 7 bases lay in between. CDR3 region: CASSLGAGYEQYV. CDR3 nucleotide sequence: TGTGCCAGCAGTTTAGGGGCGGGCTACGAGCAGTACGTC.

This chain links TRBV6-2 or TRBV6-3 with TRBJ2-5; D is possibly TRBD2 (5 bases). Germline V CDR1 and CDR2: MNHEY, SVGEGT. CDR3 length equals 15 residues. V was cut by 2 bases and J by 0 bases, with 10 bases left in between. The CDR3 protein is CASSYRTGNQETQYF. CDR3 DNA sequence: TGTGCCAGCAGTTACCGGACTGGGAACCAAGAGACCCAGTACTTC.

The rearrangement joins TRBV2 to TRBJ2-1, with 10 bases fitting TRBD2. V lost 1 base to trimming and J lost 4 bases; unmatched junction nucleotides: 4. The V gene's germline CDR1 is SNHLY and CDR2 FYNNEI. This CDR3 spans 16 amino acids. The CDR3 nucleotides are TGTGCCAGCAGTGAAGACACTAGCGGGAATTACAATGAGCAGTTCTTC. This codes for CASSEDTSGNYNEQFF.

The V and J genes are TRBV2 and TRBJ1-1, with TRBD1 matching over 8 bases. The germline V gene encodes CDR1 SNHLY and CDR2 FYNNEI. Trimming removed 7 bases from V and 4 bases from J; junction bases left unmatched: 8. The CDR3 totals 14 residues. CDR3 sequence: CASTLDRAGTEAFF. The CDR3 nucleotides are TGTGCCAGCACGCTGGACAGGGCGGGCACTGAAGCTTTCTTT.